Shown below are 25 T cell receptor beta chains from a single sample sequenced in a study of blood T cell repertoires in COVID-19 (dated by TCRdb to 2019 to 2021). Preparation of the library involved the immunoSEQ multiplex PCR assay. Held by TCRdb, this immuneACCESS table contains in-frame sequences only and omits some clones. Under half of the omission traces to an unresolved V gene where checked; the cause of the rest is unknown. In this sample the table shows 60,000 to 90,000 clones, roughly 85% of which occur a single time. The biggest ten clones account for approximately 11% of the sample. Sequenced sample: peripheral blood. The receptor source for this set is a man aged 60 to 69 with COVID-19, enrolled during active disease.

This chain connects TRBV7-9 to TRBJ2-1, with D perhaps matching TRBD1 (6 bases). Germline CDR1 SEHNR, CDR2 FQNEAQ (reference sequence). The CDR3 contains 15 residues. Trimming stripped 1 base from V and 2 bases from J, with 9 bases between. CDR3 sequence reads: CASSLGGDTYNEQFF. The DNA for the CDR3 is TGTGCCAGCAGCTTAGGAGGGGACACCTACAATGAGCAGTTCTTC. Using reference TRBV7-9 and TRBJ2-1 for the parts outside the CDR3, the full variable domain is DTGVSQNPRHKITKRGQNVTFRCDPISEHNRLYWYRQTLGQGPEFLTYFQNEAQLEKSRLLSDRFSAERPKGSFSTLEIQRTEQGDSAMYLCASSLGGDTYNEQFFGPGTRLTVL.

In nucleotides, the CDR3 is TGTGCCAGCACCGACAGGGGGTCGGCTGGCTACACCTTC. Protein product: CASTDRGSAGYTF. This chain uses TRBV28 with TRBJ1-2, with TRBD1 identical over 9 bases. This CDR3 has 13 amino acids. Germline V CDR1 and CDR2: MDHEN, SYDVKM. V lost 7 bases and J lost 7; bases outside the gene matches: 7.

CDR3 in amino acids: CASSVGSGEGYTF. The CDR3 DNA sequence: TGTGCCAGCAGCGTAGGGTCGGGTGAAGGCTACACCTTC. V is TRBV9 and J is TRBJ1-2; D gene unclear. Trimming stripped 0 bases from V and 8 bases from J, with 11 bases between. The CDR3 covers 13 residues. CDR1 and CDR2 from the germline V gene are SGDLS and YYNGEE.

The chain recombines TRBV6-5 with TRBJ1-2; D is undetermined. CDR1 and CDR2 (germline): MNHEY, SVGAGI. V lost 6 bases and J 5 bases, leaving 16 bases between the germline ends. The CDR3 is 14 amino acids. The CDR3, as DNA: TGTGCCAGCAGCCACGAGGGTTTGCGGTATGGCTACACCTTC. It specifies CASSHEGLRYGYTF.

V usage is TRBV6-1 and J usage is TRBJ1-6; TRBD1 aligns across 11 bases. Germline V lookup: CDR1 MNHNS, CDR2 SASEGT. Unmatched junction bases numbered 8, after V lost 2 bases and J lost 5 bases. The CDR3 sequence is 18 residues long. CDR3 coding DNA: TGTGCCAGCAGTGAATATGGACAGGGGGCATGGGATAATTCACCCCTCCACTTT. Translated: CASSEYGQGAWDNSPLHF.

The chain combines TRBV18 with TRBJ1-2, with a weak D call TRBD1 (5 bases). Germline CDR1 and CDR2: KGHSH and LQKENI. The CDR3 is 13 amino acids. Trimming cost V 2 bases and J 8 bases, with 12 bases left between them. CDR3 nucleotides: TGTGCCAGCTCACCAAGGGGATTGGGGGGCTACACCTTC. Amino acids: CASSPRGLGGYTF. Complete variable domain (other parts from reference TRBV18 and TRBJ1-2): NAGVMQNPRHLVRRRGQEARLRCSPMKGHSHVYWYRQLPEEGLKFMVYLQKENIIDESGMPKERFSAEFPKEGPSILRIQQVVRGDSAAYFCASSPRGLGGYTFGSGTRLTVV.

A few counts support this clone. The V and J genes are TRBV7-9 and TRBJ2-2, with D maybe TRBD1 (6 bases). The CDR3 consists of 15 residues. Trimming left V 6 bases short and J 1 base short, with 12 bases between. Germline V gene lookup returns CDR1 SEHNR and CDR2 FQNEAQ (reference sequence). The CDR3 coding sequence is TGTGCCAGCAGGTACCCGGGACAGAACACCGGGGAGCTGTTTTTT. It specifies CASRYPGQNTGELFF. The entire variable domain, with the rest obtained from reference TRBV7-9 and TRBJ2-2, is as follows: DTGVSQNPRHKITKRGQNVTFRCDPISEHNRLYWYRQTLGQGPEFLTYFQNEAQLEKSRLLSDRFSAERPKGSFSTLEIQRTEQGDSAMYLCASRYPGQNTGELFFGEGSRLTVL.

This clone has a single count. The V and J genes are TRBV7-2 and TRBJ2-3; possibly TRBD2 for D (5 bases). The CDR3 consists of 14 residues. Germline V CDR1 and CDR2: SGHTA, FQGNSA. V lost 5 bases and J lost 6, with 15 bases in between. The DNA for the CDR3 is TGTGCCAGCAGCCCATTGGAGGTCCGGGATACGCAGTATTTT. Translating gives CASSPLEVRDTQYF.

The CDR3 DNA follows: TGTGCCAGCAGCCCTACCGGGGAGCTGTTTTTT. It is translated as CASSPTGELFF. The chain joins TRBV7-9 to TRBJ2-2; D unclear. The CDR3 is 11 residues long. CDR1 and CDR2 from the germline V gene are SEHNR and FQNEAQ (reference sequence). V was clipped by 5 bases and J by 5 bases, with 3 bases between them. Together with reference TRBV7-9 and TRBJ2-2, the CDR3 gives the full variable domain: DTGVSQNPRHKITKRGQNVTFRCDPISEHNRLYWYRQTLGQGPEFLTYFQNEAQLEKSRLLSDRFSAERPKGSFSTLEIQRTEQGDSAMYLCASSPTGELFFGEGSRLTVL.

The chain couples TRBV14 to TRBJ1-2, with 8 bases aligning to TRBD1. The CDR3 is made up of 17 amino acids. J lost 4 bases, V lost 4 bases, and 14 bases had no gene match. The germline gives CDR1 SGHDN, CDR2 FVKESK. This CDR3 is CASSRTAGTGVFYGYTF. The CDR3 nucleotides read TGTGCCAGCAGCCGAACTGCAGGGACAGGAGTCTTCTATGGCTACACCTTC.

The V gene is TRBV6-1, the J gene TRBJ1-5; D might be TRBD1 (6 bases). Trimming cost V 0 bases and J 6 bases, with 15 bases left between them. CDR1 and CDR2 from the germline V gene are MNHNS and SASEGT. The CDR3 spans 16 residues. CDR3 nucleotides: TGTGCCAGCAGTGAAGCCCTAGGGGGAAACAGTCAGCCCCAGCATTTT. It translates to CASSEALGGNSQPQHF.

This chain connects TRBV29-1 to TRBJ1-2, with TRBD1 as a possible D gene (5 bases). There are 12 residues in the CDR3. From germline, CDR1 is SQVTM and CDR2 ANQGSEA. Trimming left V 8 bases short and J 4 bases short, with 14 bases between. CDR3 bases: TGCAGCACTGAGACAGCTAGCTATGGCTACACCTTC. This encodes CSTETASYGYTF. Variable domain in full (rest from reference TRBV29-1 and TRBJ1-2): SAVISQKPSRDICQRGTSLTIQCQVDSQVTMMFWYRQQPGQSLTLIATANQGSEATYESGFVIDKFPISRPNLTFSTLTVSNMSPEDSSIYLCSTETASYGYTFGSGTRLTVV.

This rearrangement joins TRBV19 to TRBJ2-1, with 7 bases lining up with TRBD2. The CDR3 runs 12 residues. V lost 11 bases to trimming and J lost 3 bases; unmatched junction nucleotides: 4. Germline V gene data show CDR1 as LNHDA and CDR2 as SQIVND (reference sequence). This chain's CDR3 is CALRDYYNEQFF. The DNA for the CDR3 is TGTGCCCTCAGGGACTACTACAATGAGCAGTTCTTC. Full variable domain (remainder filled in from reference TRBV19 and TRBJ2-1): DGGITQSPKYLFRKEGQNVTLSCEQNLNHDAMYWYRQDPGQGLRLIYYSQIVNDFQKGDIAEGYSVSREKKESFPLTVTSAQKNPTAFYLCALRDYYNEQFFGPGTRLTVL.

This clone has just one count. The J gene is TRBJ2-2, the V gene TRBV27; perhaps TRBD1 as D (5 bases). Germline lookup yields CDR1 MNHEY and CDR2 SMNVEV (reference sequence). The V gene lost 8 bases and the J gene lost 6 bases, with 22 bases spanning the gap. This CDR3 has 16 amino acids. The CDR3 reads CASGLDVAGRSGELFF. The CDR3 DNA sequence: TGTGCCAGCGGATTGGATGTGGCAGGGCGGTCCGGGGAGCTGTTTTTT.

This clone was seen just once. The V gene is TRBV2, the J gene TRBJ2-7; TRBD2 is a possible D gene (5 bases). Looked up from germline, CDR1 is SNHLY and CDR2 is FYNNEI. The CDR3 length is 13 residues. With 8 bases removed from V and 3 bases from J, the gap between germline ends came to 14 bases. CDR3 amino acids: CASSTGYDYEQYF. The CDR3, as DNA: TGTGCCAGCTCGACGGGGTACGACTACGAGCAGTACTTC.

In its sample, this clone was seen once. The J gene is TRBJ2-2, the V gene TRBV4-1, with D maybe TRBD1 (5 bases). In germline, CDR1 is MGHRA, CDR2 YSYEKL. V gave up 4 bases and J gave up 3 bases, with 9 bases separating them. CDR3 length equals 14 residues. The CDR3 region has the DNA TGCGCCAGCAGCCTCCAGGGTCACACCGGGGAGCTGTTTTTT. Its translation is CASSLQGHTGELFF.

This chain links TRBV9 with TRBJ1-3, with TRBD1 matching 8 bases. The V gene end was trimmed by 3 bases and the J gene end by 4 bases; junction bases not matched to a gene: 9. The CDR3 has 16 residues. Germline V CDR1 and CDR2: SGDLS, YYNGEE. The CDR3 protein is CASSALPDRDGNTIYF. DNA for the CDR3: TGTGCCAGCAGCGCGTTACCGGACAGGGACGGAAACACCATATATTTT.

This clone was picked up one time. The chain employs TRBV6-5 and TRBJ1-1, with TRBD1 as a possible D gene (5 bases). Germline CDR1 reads MNHEY; CDR2 reads SVGAGI. The CDR3 covers 14 residues. V lost 0 bases and J lost 1, with 6 bases in between. This CDR3 reads CASSYSGGNTEAFF. The CDR3 DNA reads as TGTGCCAGCAGTTACTCGGGGGGGAACACTGAAGCTTTCTTT.

The rearrangement links TRBV11-2 to TRBJ2-7; TRBD2 agrees at 9 bases. V lost 5 bases, J lost 8 bases, and 22 bases stayed unmatched. Germline loops: CDR1 SGHAT, CDR2 FQNNGV. This CDR3 spans 18 amino acids. This CDR3 reads CASSRGRTSDSPTYQQYF. In DNA form, the CDR3 reads TGTGCCAGCAGCCGCGGCCGGACTAGCGACTCCCCTACGTATCAGCAGTACTTC.

This clone was recorded once. This chain joins TRBV2 and TRBJ2-7, with 7 bases that match TRBD1. This CDR3 has 14 residues. V trimming: 6 bases; J trimming: 3 bases; junction bases outside the gene matches: 8. Germline CDR1 and CDR2: SNHLY and FYNNEI. In DNA, the CDR3 is TGTGCCAGCAGCTGGGGACAGTCCTACTACGAGCAGTACTTC. Amino acids: CASSWGQSYYEQYF.

The gene calls are TRBV24-1 and TRBJ1-2; 10 bases are shared with TRBD1. This CDR3 is 14 amino acids long. Germline V gene lookup returns CDR1 KGHDR and CDR2 SFDVKD. The V gene end was trimmed by 2 bases and the J gene end by 6 bases; junction bases not matched to a gene: 2. The DNA of the CDR3 is TGTGCCACCAGTGATTCCGGGACAGGGGATGGCTACACCTTC. Translating it yields CATSDSGTGDGYTF.

This clone was observed a handful of times. The chain combines TRBV4-1 with TRBJ2-4, with D possibly being TRBD2 (6 bases). The germline CDR1 and CDR2 sequences are MGHRA and YSYEKL. The germline V and J ends were trimmed by 3 bases and 8 bases, with 20 bases remaining between them. This CDR3 region has 16 residues. CDR3 sequence (DNA): TGCGCCAGCAGCCAGCCGGGGAGGCGGGGTCAGTACATTCAGTACTTC. It yields the protein CASSQPGRRGQYIQYF.

The chain combines TRBV2 with TRBJ2-1; 13 bases line up with TRBD2. The germline CDR1 and CDR2 sequences are SNHLY and FYNNEI. This CDR3 comprises 16 residues. The trim removed 4 bases at V and 5 bases at J, leaving 5 bases unmatched. CDR3 protein: CASSVSGTSGNNEQFF. In DNA, the CDR3 is TGTGCCAGCAGTGTCTCTGGGACTAGCGGGAACAATGAGCAGTTCTTC.

The V call is TRBV19, the J call TRBJ1-4, with TRBD1 identical over 7 bases. This CDR3 comprises 15 residues. V was pared by 5 bases and J by 8 bases, with 11 bases of the junction left unmatched. Looked up from germline, CDR1 is LNHDA and CDR2 is SQIVND (reference sequence). In nucleotides, the CDR3 is TGTGCCAGTAGTTCACACAGGGGTGGTGGCGAAAAACTGTTTTTT. Its protein product is CASSSHRGGGEKLFF.

The chain recombines TRBV2 with TRBJ2-7, with a weak D call TRBD1 (6 bases). CDR1 is SNHLY and CDR2 is FYNNEI in the germline V gene. The germline V and J ends were trimmed by 5 bases and 2 bases, with 16 bases remaining between them. CDR3 length: 15 amino acids. CDR3 amino acids: CASSTPGVGTYEQYF. For the CDR3, the DNA is TGTGCCAGCAGTACTCCAGGGGTCGGGACCTACGAGCAGTACTTC. The entire variable domain, with the rest obtained from reference TRBV2 and TRBJ2-7, is as follows: EPEVTQTPSHQVTQMGQEVILRCVPISNHLYFYWYRQILGQKVEFLVSFYNNEISEKSEIFDDQFSVERPDGSNFTLKIRSTKLEDSAMYFCASSTPGVGTYEQYFGPGTRLTVT.